This T cell receptor beta chain came from a study of blood T cell repertoires in COVID-19. Measured with immunoSEQ multiplex PCR; TCRdb has only the in-frame clones, and not every one. Counted here are around 40,000 clones, about 87% occurring once; the ten biggest clones make up 24%. With 8 bases removed from V and 6 bases from J, the gap between germline ends came to 16 bases. Germline CDR1 is MDHEN and CDR2 is SYDVKM. This CDR3 has 13 amino acids. V and J are TRBV28 and TRBJ1-2, with a possible D match to TRBD1 (6 bases). The source material was peripheral blood. The receptor was derived from a man aged 45-60 years with active or convalescent COVID-19. The CDR3 DNA is TGTGCCAGCTTCCCCGGGCAGGGGCATGGCTACACCTTC. Translated, it gives CASFPGQGHGYTF.